This TCR beta chain was identified during a study of blood T cell repertoires in COVID-19. Study summary: Sites across the United States, Italy and Spain contributed samples from acute and convalescent COVID-19. T cells, B-cell-depleted T cells, or PBMCs provided the cDNA or gDNA that served as material.

TCRdb keeps only in-frame clones here, not all; method: immunoSEQ multiplex PCR. The profile shows some 400,000 clones, around 87% of them singletons. A Seattle source enrolled patients during active infection and followed them longitudinally. V was clipped by 1 base and J by 1 base, with 7 bases between them. This CDR3 contains 14 residues. Germline CDR1 is SGHDN and CDR2 is FVKESK. The sample consisted of peripheral blood. This TCR came from a woman aged 55-75 years with COVID-19, enrolled during active disease. The gene calls are TRBV14 and TRBJ2-5; possible D gene TRBD1, 5 bases. CDR3 in amino acids: CASSQGTSQETQYF. The CDR3 nucleotides read TGTGCCAGCAGCCAAGGGACATCCCAAGAGACCCAGTACTTC.